A single sample is the source of the 8 T cell receptor beta chains below, sequenced in a study of T cell responses to AZD1222 COVID-19 vaccine. Profiling relied on immunoSEQ multiplex PCR, and the TCRdb table lists in-frame clones only, not all of them. This sample has fewer than 30,000 clones; over 90% occur once, and the top ten carry roughly 7.3%. Sequences were derived from peripheral blood, sampled on day 0 of AZD1222 vaccination. The receptors stem from an adult in good health.

The V and J genes are TRBV5-1 and TRBJ2-2; perhaps TRBD1 as D (6 bases). V was shortened by 4 bases and J by 2 bases, with 15 bases between the two germline ends. The CDR3 runs 16 residues. Germline CDR1 is SGHRS and CDR2 is YFSETQ. The CDR3 DNA follows: TGCGCCAGCAGCCTGCGAGGGACATCAAACACCGGGGAGCTGTTTTTT. This codes for CASSLRGTSNTGELFF.

CDR3 DNA sequence: TGCAGCGTTGAAGAGGGATCGGGCACAGATACGCAGTATTTT. Encoded protein: CSVEEGSGTDTQYF. This chain connects TRBV29-1 to TRBJ2-3; no firm D call. Germline V gene lookup returns CDR1 SQVTM and CDR2 ANQGSEA. The CDR3 covers 14 residues. V was trimmed by 0 bases and J by 1 base, leaving 8 bases between them.

This chain links TRBV5-1 with TRBJ1-2; 7 bases map to TRBD1. The CDR3 runs to 14 residues. V shed 2 bases, J shed 6 bases, and the junction held 7 bases outside the gene matches. Germline values: CDR1 SGHRS, CDR2 YFSETQ. The CDR3 DNA is TGCGCCAGCAGCTTCGAAACAGGGGCAAATGGCTACACCTTC. Protein sequence: CASSFETGANGYTF.

The CDR3 is CASSHPGANTEAFF. The CDR3 nucleotides read TGTGCCAGCAGCCATCCCGGTGCGAACACTGAAGCTTTCTTT. The rearrangement uses TRBV7-9 and TRBJ1-1; D not certain. This CDR3 comprises 14 residues. Germline V CDR1 and CDR2: SEHNR, FQNEAQ (reference sequence). V was clipped by 5 bases and J by 1 base, with 11 bases between them.

J is TRBJ1-2 and V is TRBV7-9; D perhaps matches TRBD1 (6 bases). The V gene lost 4 bases and the J gene lost 8 bases, with 14 bases spanning the gap. This CDR3 is 13 amino acids long. CDR1 and CDR2 from the germline V gene are SEHNR and FQNEAQ (reference sequence). CDR3 loop: CASSSGVLFGYTF. The DNA for the CDR3 is TGTGCCAGCAGCTCAGGGGTCTTATTCGGCTACACCTTC.

The chain combines TRBV25-1 with TRBJ1-1, with 9 bases identical to TRBD1. Germline V gives CDR1 MGHDK, CDR2 SYGVNS. The CDR3 has 13 residues. V dropped 3 bases and J dropped 8; count of bases not matched to a gene: 4. As DNA, the CDR3 is TGTGCCAGCAGTGATGGGGACAGGGTCGAAGCTTTCTTT. It specifies CASSDGDRVEAFF.

The chain carries TRBV30 and TRBJ1-2; no reliable D call. The CDR3 sequence is 14 residues long. Germline lookup yields CDR1 GTSNPN and CDR2 SVGIG (reference sequence). Trimming pared 0 bases from V and 8 bases from J, leaving 16 bases between. In nucleotides, the CDR3 is TGTGCCTGGAGTGTAGAGCGGCCCCGAAAGGGCTACACCTTC. Its protein is CAWSVERPRKGYTF.

The chain links TRBV6-2 or TRBV6-3 to TRBJ2-1; TRBD1 agrees at 9 bases. The CDR3 is 15 amino acids. V shed 0 bases, J shed 10 bases, and the junction held 7 bases outside the gene matches. CDR1 MNHEY and CDR2 SVGEGT come from the germline V gene. The CDR3: CASSYSPDRGSEQFF. DNA of the CDR3: TGTGCCAGCAGTTACTCGCCGGACAGGGGCTCAGAGCAGTTCTTC.